The text below deals with one TCR beta chain. The data were obtained in a study of blood T cell repertoires in COVID-19. Study-level background: Acute and convalescent COVID-19 specimens originated in the United States, Italy and Spain.

The protocol was immunoSEQ multiplex PCR, while the TCRdb copy is restricted to in-frame clones and leaves out a portion. The profile shows approximately 150,000 clones, around 84% of them singletons. The sample consisted of peripheral blood. The clonotype was recovered from a woman in her sixties or seventies with acute or convalescent COVID-19.

The CDR3 DNA follows: TGTGCCAGCAGCTTCCTCCCGGGACAGGGTAATGGCTACACCTTC. Translation: CASSFLPGQGNGYTF. This rearrangement joins TRBV2 to TRBJ1-2; 9 nucleotides match TRBD1. The CDR3 is made up of 15 amino acids. Germline V CDR1 and CDR2: SNHLY, FYNNEI. V lost 6 bases to trimming and J lost 6 bases; unmatched junction nucleotides: 11.